One sample yielded the 2 T cell receptor beta chains listed below, sequenced in a study of blood T cell repertoires in COVID-19. TCRdb keeps only in-frame clones here, not all; method: immunoSEQ multiplex PCR. This table holds over 350,000 clones, roughly 89% found once. What was sequenced was PBMCs or T cells enriched from blood (not recorded which). Every receptor here comes from a woman aged 50 to 60 who had recovered from COVID-19.

V is TRBV2 and J is TRBJ2-3; TRBD1 might be the D (8 bases). This CDR3 is 12 amino acids long. Germline V CDR1 and CDR2: SNHLY, FYNNEI. Deletions cut 6 bases from V and 8 bases from J, with 12 bases between. The CDR3: CASRTGEGTQYF. The CDR3, as DNA: TGTGCCAGCAGGACAGGGGAGGGTACGCAGTATTTT.

This chain connects TRBV2 to TRBJ1-5; TRBD1 agrees at 8 bases. The CDR3 contains 18 residues. V shed 8 bases and J 0 bases; nucleotides not matched to a gene: 15. The V gene's germline CDR1 is SNHLY and CDR2 FYNNEI. The CDR3 here is CASSEGRTGTYSNQPQHF. The CDR3 bases are TGTGCCAGCTCGGAGGGTCGGACAGGGACATATAGCAATCAGCCCCAGCATTTT.